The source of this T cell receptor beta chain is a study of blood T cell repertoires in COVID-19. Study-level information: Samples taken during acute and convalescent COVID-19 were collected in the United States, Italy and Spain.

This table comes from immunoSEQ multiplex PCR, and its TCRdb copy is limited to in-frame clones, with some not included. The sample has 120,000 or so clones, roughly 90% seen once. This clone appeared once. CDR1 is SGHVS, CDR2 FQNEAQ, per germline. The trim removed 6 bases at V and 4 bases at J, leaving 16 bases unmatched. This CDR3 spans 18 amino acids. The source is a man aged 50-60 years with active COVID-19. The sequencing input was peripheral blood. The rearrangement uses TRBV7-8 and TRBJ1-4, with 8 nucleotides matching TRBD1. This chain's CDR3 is CASRQTSYRDRSNEKLFF. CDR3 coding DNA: TGTGCCAGCAGACAAACCTCCTACCGGGACAGGAGTAATGAAAAACTGTTTTTT.